This T cell receptor beta chain was found in a study of blood T cell repertoires in COVID-19. Looking at the study overall: Samples came from the United States, Italy and Spain, spanning acute and convalescent COVID-19. Sample material is recorded as cDNA or gDNA derived from T cells, B-cell-depleted T cells, or PBMCs.

CDR3 length equals 16 residues. Trimming cost V 7 bases and J 6 bases, with 24 bases left between them. Germline CDR1 MGHDK, CDR2 SYGVNS. As processed by the authors: Reference gene primer amplification gave nucleated cell count estimates. Assay used: immunoSEQ multiplex PCR; TCRdb lists only in-frame clones, some missing. V and J calls and clone size follow that table, whereas D and trimming were derived from the DNA. The sample lists under 300,000 clones, approximately 83% occurring once. This TCR was sampled from a middle-aged woman with acute COVID-19. V usage is TRBV25-1 and J usage is TRBJ1-2, with a possible D match to TRBD1 (6 bases). Material for sequencing was PBMCs or T cells enriched from blood (not recorded which). CDR3 sequence: CASTSSGLGALNGYTF. DNA for the CDR3: TGTGCCAGCACCTCCTCCGGACTGGGGGCGTTGAATGGCTACACCTTC.